A selection of T cell receptor beta chains follows, all from one sample in a study of CD8 T cells in Susac syndrome. TCRdb fed the immunoSEQ multiplex PCR reads into MiXCR, producing one record per CDR3 protein. In the table there are around 130,000 distinct CDR3 sequences, around 94% of which are singletons. Material: CD4+ T cells from PBMCs. The receptor set was obtained from a human donor in good health. CDR3s include the opening cysteine and the closing phenylalanine or tryptophan. The D gene is left open where the match is weak. Clone size, where shown, is once, few, many, or a class for clones that have expanded.

NA	TRBV20-1	NA	12	TRBJ2-1	TGCAGTGCTAGAGATCGATGGGACAAGCAGTTCTTC	CSARDRWDKQFF
NA	TRBV12-3/TRBV12-4	NA	14	TRBJ1-5	TGTGCCAGCAGACGTGGGGATGTGGGAGAGCCCCAGCATTTT	CASRRGDVGEPQHF
NA	TRBV28	TRBD1	14	TRBJ1-2	TGTGCCAGCAGTGTCCCTCAGGGGGACTATGGCTACACCTTC	CASSVPQGDYGYTF
once	TRBV12-3/TRBV12-4	NA	13	TRBJ1-4	TGTGCCAGCAGCCACAAGGACGCCTCAACACTGTTTTTT	CASSHKDASTLFF
NA	TRBV5-1	TRBD1	15	TRBJ2-5	TGCGCCAGCAGCTTGGTGGCAGGGGGCTTGGAGACCCAGTACTTC	CASSLVAGGLETQYF
once	TRBV7-9	NA	13	TRBJ1-1	TGTGCCAGCAGCTTTGAGGGGAAGACTGAAGCTTTCTTT	CASSFEGKTEAFF
once	TRBV28	NA	14	TRBJ2-7	TGTGCCAGCAGTTTACTCGGCAGCCACTACGAGCAGTACTTC	CASSLLGSHYEQYF
NA	TRBV5-4	NA	15	TRBJ2-3	TGTGCCAGCAGCGCGGGGACAGCTAGCACAGATACGCAGTATTTT	CASSAGTASTDTQYF
once	TRBV7-2	TRBD2	15	TRBJ2-1	TGTGCCAGCAGCCCGACTAGCGGGGTAGGCAATGAGCAGTTCTTC	CASSPTSGVGNEQFF
NA	TRBV5-1	NA	15	TRBJ2-7	TGCGCCAGCAGCTTGGCCGTGAGCGGGACATACGAGCAGTACTTC	CASSLAVSGTYEQYF
NA	TRBV2	NA	13	TRBJ2-1	TGTGCCAGCAGTGCCCAGGGCTACAATGAGCAGTTCTTC	CASSAQGYNEQFF
NA	TRBV3-1	NA	14	TRBJ2-5	TGTGCCAGCTCACCAGCGGTGATCGAAGAGACCCAGTACTTC	CASSPAVIEETQYF
NA	TRBV14	NA	11	TRBJ2-1	TGTGCCAGCAGCCAGGACTTAACTCAGTTCTTC	CASSQDLTQFF
NA	TRBV19	TRBD1	15	TRBJ2-5	TGTGCCAGTAGTCCTCCGACAGGGGGCGCGGAGACCCAGTACTTC	CASSPPTGGAETQYF
few	TRBV9	NA	14	TRBJ2-7	TGTGCCAGCAGCGTAGGAGTGGCCTCTTACGAGCAGTACTTC	CASSVGVASYEQYF
NA	TRBV4-2	TRBD2	17	TRBJ2-1	TGTGCCAGCAGCCAAGTCCCGGGACTAGCGGGGACCAATGAGCAGTTCTTC	CASSQVPGLAGTNEQFF
NA	TRBV4-2	NA	15	TRBJ2-2	TGTGCCAGCAGCCAACCCCAACTAGACACCGGGGAGCTGTTTTTT	CASSQPQLDTGELFF
NA	TRBV6-2/TRBV6-3	NA	12	TRBJ1-2	TGTGCCAGCAGTTACACGACATATGGCTACACCTTC	CASSYTTYGYTF
NA	TRBV7-9	TRBD1	12	TRBJ2-7	TGTGCCAGCAGCTTAGAGAGACAGGGGCAGTACTTC	CASSLERQGQYF
NA	TRBV9	NA	17	TRBJ2-3	TGTGCCAGCAGCGTAGCTACTGGGGGACGTAGCACAGATACGCAGTATTTT	CASSVATGGRSTDTQYF
NA	TRBV9	NA	13	TRBJ1-2	TGTGCCAGCAGCGCTGGACCCAACTATGGCTACACCTTC	CASSAGPNYGYTF
NA	TRBV9	TRBD2	15	TRBJ2-3	TGTGCCAGCAGCGCGGGACTAGCGGGGGCAGATACGCAGTATTTT	CASSAGLAGADTQYF
NA	TRBV3-1	NA	14	TRBJ2-7	TGTGCCAGCAGACGGACCGAGGGGTCCGACGAGCAGTACTTC	CASRRTEGSDEQYF
once	TRBV27	TRBD2	15	TRBJ2-7	TGTGCCAGCAGTCGCCCGGGGGGGAACTCCTACGAGCAGTACTTC	CASSRPGGNSYEQYF
NA	TRBV3-1	NA	16	TRBJ2-1	TGTGCCAGCAGCGCAGGGACTCCGAGCTCCTACAATGAGCAGTTCTTC	CASSAGTPSSYNEQFF
NA	TRBV7-9	NA	15	TRBJ1-1	TGTGCCAGCAGCCCCTCGGGGGCCTGGGACACTGAAGCTTTCTTT	CASSPSGAWDTEAFF
NA	TRBV28	NA	16	TRBJ2-2	TGTGCCAGCAGTCCCTCCGGAGCGCCGAACACCGGGGAGCTGTTTTTT	CASSPSGAPNTGELFF
NA	TRBV4-1	NA	17	TRBJ2-7	TGCGCCAGCAGCCAAGCCAACCTGGGAATGGCGTCCTACGAGCAGTACTTC	CASSQANLGMASYEQYF
NA	TRBV6-2/TRBV6-3	NA	16	TRBJ1-1	TGTGCCAGCAGTTATCTTCTGGGGCAGACTAACACTGAAGCTTTCTTT	CASSYLLGQTNTEAFF
once	TRBV7-2	TRBD2	14	TRBJ2-7	TGTGCCAGCAGCTTAGAGCGGGGCTGGGACGAGCAGTACTTC	CASSLERGWDEQYF
NA	TRBV29-1	NA	12	TRBJ2-5	TGCAGCGGTGGACCACTGGAAGAGACCCAGTACTTC	CSGGPLEETQYF
NA	TRBV7-2	NA	15	TRBJ2-7	TGTGCCAGCAGCTTAGATCTTACGGGGGTCGAAGAGCAGTACTTC	CASSLDLTGVEEQYF
NA	TRBV7-9	NA	16	TRBJ2-3	TGTGCCAGCAGCCTGGCCCCAGTACTCGCCAAAGATACGCAGTATTTT	CASSLAPVLAKDTQYF
NA	TRBV7-2	NA	13	TRBJ2-2	TGTGCCAGCAGCATGTCGAGGACCGGGGAGCTGTTTTTT	CASSMSRTGELFF
NA	TRBV27	NA	16	TRBJ2-1	TGTGCCAGCACCATAGATAGCCAAAGGACCTACAATGAGCAGTTCTTC	CASTIDSQRTYNEQFF
NA	TRBV4-1	TRBD1	19	TRBJ1-3	TGCGCCAGCAGCCAGACCCCCCGGGACAGGCTATCCTCTGGAAACACCATATATTTT	CASSQTPRDRLSSGNTIYF
NA	TRBV3-1	NA	16	TRBJ2-7	TGTGCCAGCAGCCACCATCCCAGGGTCAGCTCCTACGAGCAGTACTTC	CASSHHPRVSSYEQYF
once	TRBV15	TRBD2	19	TRBJ2-2	TGTGCCACCAGCAGACCCCCAGGAAGCGGGGCAGCGAACACCGGGGAGCTGTTTTTT	CATSRPPGSGAANTGELFF
NA	TRBV4-3	TRBD2	15	TRBJ2-1	TGCGCCAGCAGCCAATGGGCGCTAGCGGGAGGTGAGCAGTTCTTC	CASSQWALAGGEQFF
few	TRBV19	NA	15	TRBJ2-1	TGTGCCAGTAGTATGACCAGCGGACTATACAATGAGCAGTTCTTC	CASSMTSGLYNEQFF
NA	TRBV7-2	NA	13	TRBJ1-1	TGTGCCAGCAGCTTGCCAGAAAACACTGAAGCTTTCTTT	CASSLPENTEAFF
NA	TRBV3-1	NA	15	TRBJ2-7	TGTGCCAGCAGCCAAGATTTGGGCAAACCAGACGAGCAGTACTTC	CASSQDLGKPDEQYF
NA	TRBV20-1	NA	13	TRBJ2-7	TGCAGTCCCGGGGATTTCGATGACTACGAGCAGTACTTC	CSPGDFDDYEQYF
NA	TRBV7-9	NA	14	TRBJ2-5	TGTGCCAGCAGCTTAGAGGCAACTGGTGAGACCCAGTACTTC	CASSLEATGETQYF
NA	TRBV6-1	TRBD2	15	TRBJ2-5	TGTGCCAGCAGCCTCTCGGGGGGTGGAGGAGAGACCCAGTACTTC	CASSLSGGGGETQYF
NA	TRBV30	TRBD1	14	TRBJ2-6	TGTGCCCGGACAGGGCTTACTGGGGCCAACGTCCTGACTTTC	CARTGLTGANVLTF
NA	TRBV2	NA	15	TRBJ2-3	TGTGCCAGCCTAAAAACAGGGCCACTTACAGATACGCAGTATTTT	CASLKTGPLTDTQYF
NA	TRBV5-1	NA	14	TRBJ2-2	TGCGCCAGCAGCTTGGAGTCGGACACCGGGGAGCTGTTTTTT	CASSLESDTGELFF
NA	TRBV13	NA	13	TRBJ2-7	TGTGCCAGCAGTAGGGCGGGAAGCTACGAGCAGTACTTC	CASSRAGSYEQYF
NA	TRBV30	NA	13	TRBJ1-1	TGTGCCTGGAGGCATTTACACCAACTAGAAGCTTTCTTT	CAWRHLHQLEAFF
NA	TRBV10-2	TRBD2	17	TRBJ2-6	TGCGCCACCAACCAGGGAGCGGGGGTCTCTGGGGCCAACGTCCTGACTTTC	CATNQGAGVSGANVLTF